What follows is one T cell receptor beta chain and its context. This specimen belongs to a study of blood T cell repertoires in COVID-19. Sequenced by immunoSEQ multiplex PCR; TCRdb stores in-frame clones only, minus some. The repertoire holds 270,000 or so clones, with about 80% as singletons. The germline V gene has CDR1 MNHNY and CDR2 SVGAGI (reference sequence). The ends were cut back, 2 bases at V and 4 bases at J, with 17 bases in the middle. CDR3 length: 16 amino acids. Sequencing used peripheral blood. This clonotype was sampled from a human donor in a cohort sampled during active COVID-19. This chain uses TRBV6-6 with TRBJ1-1; a possible D gene is TRBD1 (5 bases). The CDR3 DNA is TGTGCCAGCAGTTACGGTAGGGGCGACTTGGTCACTGAAGCTTTCTTT. This encodes CASSYGRGDLVTEAFF.